This TCR beta chain stems from a study of glioma-infiltrating T cells. Comments on this clonotype: Its antigen is not known. A much larger clone sits a single nucleotide away, making a read error possible.

TCR alpha and beta CDR3 regions were amplified from RNA using iRepertoire nested multiplex PCR. TCRdb re-analysed the multiplex PCR reads in MiXCR, keeping a single row per CDR3 protein. The table has some 100,000 distinct CDR3 sequences, approximately 26% seen once. Overall study results and limits: Above-expected tissue-blood divergence occurred in all gliomas, most in low-grade ones.

The CDR3 runs 14 residues. CDR1 and CDR2 (germline): SGHTA, FQGTGA. J was trimmed by 10 bases and V by 7 bases; bases with no gene match: 14. Source material: glioma tissue, nonneoplastic brain tissue, or PBMCs (not recorded which). The receptor was derived from a human donor with low-grade glioma or glioblastoma, undergoing nonglioma brain surgery, or in good health (not recorded which). The chain uses TRBV7-3 and TRBJ2-3, with TRBD1 identical over 7 bases. CDR3 region: CASKRGPEFDAQYF. The DNA of the CDR3 is TGTGCCAGCAAGAGGGGGCCAGAATTCGATGCGCAGTATTTT.